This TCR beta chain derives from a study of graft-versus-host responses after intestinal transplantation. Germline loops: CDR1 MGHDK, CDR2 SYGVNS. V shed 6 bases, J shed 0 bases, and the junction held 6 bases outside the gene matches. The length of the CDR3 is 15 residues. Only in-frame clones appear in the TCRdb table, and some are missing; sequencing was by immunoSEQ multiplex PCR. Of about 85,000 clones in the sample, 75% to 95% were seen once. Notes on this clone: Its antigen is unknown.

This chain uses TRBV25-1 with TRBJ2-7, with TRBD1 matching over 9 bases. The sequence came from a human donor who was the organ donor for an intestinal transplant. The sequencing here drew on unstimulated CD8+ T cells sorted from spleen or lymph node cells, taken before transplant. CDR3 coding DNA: TGTGCCAGCAGCACCGGGACAGGGAGCTCCTACGAGCAGTACTTC. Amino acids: CASSTGTGSSYEQYF.